A few counts support the clone carrying this TCR beta chain. The V gene lost 6 bases and the J gene lost 12 bases, with 25 bases spanning the gap. Germline V gene sequence: CDR1 MNHEY, CDR2 SVGAGI. The CDR3 spans 15 residues. The sample is drawn from a study of blood T cells in healthy people across ages. The use of a sample-barcoded 5' primer and a J-beta primer mix characterized a second PCR of about 7 to 12 cycles. Every cDNA molecule carried a tag from a template-switch adaptor bearing 12 random nucleotides. TCRdb re-analysed the 5' RACE reads in MiXCR, keeping a single row per CDR3 protein. The data show roughly 2 million distinct CDR3 sequences, around half seen once.

This sequence was found in a woman aged 40 to 50 in good health. The genes are TRBV6-5 and TRBJ2-3; maybe TRBD1 (8 bases). Specimen: blood. CDR3 DNA sequence: TGTGCCAGCAGCGAGAGCGGGACAGGCAAGCTGATCCAGTATTTT. It specifies CASSESGTGKLIQYF.